The 25 T cell receptor beta chains reported below all come from one sample, sequenced in a study of blood T cell repertoires in COVID-19. Profiled with immunoSEQ multiplex PCR; TCRdb holds only in-frame clones, not every one. The sample has 100,000 to 150,000 clones, nearly 70% seen once. The sample consisted of peripheral blood. The receptors were gathered from a woman aged 70 to 79 with acute or convalescent COVID-19.

This clone came up once. The chain recombines TRBV29-1 with TRBJ2-7, with a weak D call TRBD2 (6 bases). CDR1 SQVTM and CDR2 ANQGSEA come from the germline V gene. The V and J ends lost 4 bases and 2 bases respectively, with 12 bases between them. CDR3 size: 13 residues. The CDR3 spells CSVGPGETYEQYF. CDR3 in DNA: TGCAGCGTTGGACCGGGAGAGACCTACGAGCAGTACTTC.

The chain has TRBV18 and TRBJ2-3; D unresolved. The V end lost 0 bases, the J end lost 4 bases, and 8 bases lay between the germline ends. Looked up from germline, CDR1 is KGHSH and CDR2 is LQKENI. CDR3 length: 14 amino acids. The CDR3 reads CASSPPRPADTQYF. For the CDR3, the DNA is TGTGCCAGCTCACCACCGCGGCCAGCAGATACGCAGTATTTT.

The rearrangement uses TRBV5-6 and TRBJ2-1; 10 nucleotides match TRBD2. The CDR3 loop spans 17 amino acids. The trim removed 2 bases at V and 5 bases at J, leaving 10 bases unmatched. Germline CDR1 SGHDT, CDR2 YYEEEE. CDR3 bases: TGTGCCAGCAGCTTACTCAACTTAGCGGGGGGTAACAATGAGCAGTTCTTC. This codes for CASSLLNLAGGNNEQFF.

V and J are TRBV9 and TRBJ2-1; 10 bases line up with TRBD2. The CDR3 is 16 amino acids. V was clipped by 3 bases and J by 5 bases; unmatched bases: 8. Germline loops: CDR1 SGDLS, CDR2 YYNGEE. CDR3 sequence reads: CASSGKREGWDNEQFF. CDR3 in DNA: TGTGCCAGCAGCGGAAAGCGGGAGGGCTGGGACAATGAGCAGTTCTTC.

The chain employs TRBV5-1 and TRBJ2-3; 12 nucleotides align to TRBD2. The junction had 0 bases not matched to a gene; V was cut back by 3 bases and J by 1 base. Germline CDR1 SGHRS, CDR2 YFSETQ. CDR3 length: 15 residues. CDR3 region: CASSWTSGGTDTQYF. CDR3 sequence (DNA): TGCGCCAGCAGCTGGACTAGCGGGGGCACAGATACGCAGTATTTT.

The chain joins TRBV27 to TRBJ2-7; TRBD1 aligns across 9 bases. The CDR3 is 17 amino acids. Germline V gene data show CDR1 as MNHEY and CDR2 as SMNVEV (reference sequence). V was clipped by 3 bases and J by 4 bases; unmatched bases: 13. As DNA, the CDR3 is TGTGCCAGCAGTTTTGCCGGACAAGGGACAGGGAGTTACGAGCAGTACTTC. Protein sequence: CASSFAGQGTGSYEQYF.

This clone showed up many times. The rearrangement joins TRBV4-3 to TRBJ1-4; D is undetermined. The CDR3 length is 16 residues. CDR1 LGHNA and CDR2 YSLEER come from the germline V gene. Trimming removed 0 bases from V and 8 bases from J, with 16 bases in between. CDR3: CASSQDLRPRGEKLFF. CDR3 nucleotides: TGCGCCAGCAGCCAAGATCTGCGGCCGCGTGGGGAAAAACTGTTTTTT.

The V gene is TRBV10-3, the J gene TRBJ1-2; TRBD1 aligns across 7 bases. Germline loops: CDR1 ENHRY, CDR2 SYGVKD. The V gene end was trimmed by 6 bases and the J gene end by 2 bases; junction bases not matched to a gene: 9. This CDR3 is built from 15 residues. The CDR3 region is CAIRTTGTANYGYTF. CDR3 nucleotide sequence: TGTGCCATCAGAACCACCGGGACAGCCAACTATGGCTACACCTTC.

J is TRBJ1-6 and V is TRBV5-1; perhaps TRBD1 as D (5 bases). Germline CDR1 is SGHRS and CDR2 is YFSETQ. CDR3 size: 15 residues. Trimming shortened V by 0 bases and J by 8 bases, and 12 bases separated the two germline ends. The CDR3 sequence: CASSLASTAHSPLHF. As DNA, the CDR3 is TGCGCCAGCAGCTTGGCCTCGACAGCCCATTCACCCCTCCACTTT.

The V and J genes are TRBV7-9 and TRBJ2-7; 8 bases line up with TRBD1. Germline V CDR1 and CDR2: SEHNR, FQNEAQ (reference sequence). There are 14 residues in the CDR3. Trimming at V came to 4 bases and at J to 3 bases, leaving 5 bases not matched to a gene. The CDR3 reads CASSSDRAGYEQYF. CDR3 nucleotide sequence: TGTGCCAGCAGCTCGGACAGGGCCGGCTACGAGCAGTACTTC.

This clone appeared once. The J gene is TRBJ2-3, the V gene TRBV9; the match to TRBD2 covers 7 bases. After removal of 5 bases from V and 0 bases from J, the junction contained 3 bases not matched to a gene. Germline V CDR1 and CDR2: SGDLS, YYNGEE. This CDR3 spans 14 amino acids. The CDR3 sequence is CASSQRGSTDTQYF. CDR3 DNA sequence: TGTGCCAGCAGTCAGCGGGGAAGCACAGATACGCAGTATTTT.

This sequence joins TRBV9 and TRBJ2-7; TRBD2 is a possible D gene (6 bases). In germline, CDR1 is SGDLS, CDR2 YYNGEE. The V gene lost 0 bases and the J gene lost 7 bases, with 17 bases spanning the gap. CDR3 length: 15 amino acids. The CDR3 nucleotides are TGTGCCAGCAGCGTAGACGGCGGGACCCTCTTGGAGCAGTACTTC. Its translation is CASSVDGGTLLEQYF.

The chain combines TRBV28 with TRBJ1-5; maybe TRBD1 (5 bases). Between the trimmed V and J ends, which lost 5 bases and 8 bases, there was a span of 10 bases. Germline V gene lookup returns CDR1 MDHEN and CDR2 SYDVKM. The CDR3 is 12 amino acids. The CDR3 DNA follows: TGTGCCAGCAGTGTACAGGTGAAGCCCCAGCATTTT. This sequence encodes CASSVQVKPQHF.

This clone was recorded at least ten times. V is TRBV18 and J is TRBJ2-6, with D unresolved. Trimming took 2 bases from V and 0 from J, leaving 8 bases between them. The CDR3 covers 16 residues. Germline CDR1 and CDR2: KGHSH and LQKENI. CDR3 in amino acids: CASSPARYSGANVLTF. CDR3 DNA sequence: TGTGCCAGCTCACCAGCACGGTACTCTGGGGCCAACGTCCTGACTTTC.

This clone was seen only a few times. V is TRBV30 and J is TRBJ2-7, with TRBD2 identical over 8 bases. Germline V lookup: CDR1 GTSNPN, CDR2 SVGIG (reference sequence). The CDR3 loop spans 16 amino acids. After removal of 1 base from V and 1 base from J, the junction contained 9 bases not matched to a gene. The CDR3 sequence is CAWSGAVAGFSYEQYF. CDR3 nucleotides: TGTGCCTGGAGTGGAGCGGTAGCGGGATTTTCCTACGAGCAGTACTTC.

The chain carries TRBV3-1 (or the pseudogene TRBV3-2) and TRBJ2-7; 8 nucleotides agree with TRBD2. This CDR3 is built from 15 residues. Germline assignment: CDR1 LGHDT and CDR2 YNNKEL (reference sequence). J gave up 1 base and V 3 bases, and 5 bases lay outside the gene matches. CDR3 nucleotide sequence: TGTGCCAGCAGCCAGTCAGCGGGGGAATCCTACGAGCAGTACTTC. This encodes CASSQSAGESYEQYF.

The J gene is TRBJ2-7, the V gene TRBV7-2; 10 bases map to TRBD1. V trimming: 1 base; J trimming: 0 bases; junction bases outside the gene matches: 3. Looked up from germline, CDR1 is SGHTA and CDR2 is FQGNSA. CDR3 length equals 16 residues. The CDR3 spells CASSLGTGGFSYEQYF. For the CDR3, the DNA is TGTGCCAGCAGCTTAGGGACAGGGGGTTTCTCCTACGAGCAGTACTTC.

This rearrangement joins TRBV6-1 to TRBJ1-5; tentatively, D is TRBD1 (5 bases). Trimming removed 3 bases at V and 0 bases at J, with 12 bases between. Germline assignment: CDR1 MNHNS and CDR2 SASEGT. The CDR3 extends over 16 amino acids. The CDR3 DNA follows: TGTGCCAGCAGTGACGCTGGCGGGGGTAGCAATCAGCCCCAGCATTTT. As protein: CASSDAGGGSNQPQHF.

By share, this clone counts as medium-sized. The chain joins TRBV24-1 to TRBJ1-5; TRBD1 agrees at 8 bases. With V trimmed by 6 bases and J by 3 bases, 3 bases remained unmatched. Germline CDR1 is KGHDR and CDR2 is SFDVKD. The CDR3 is 14 amino acids. The CDR3 loop reads CATSTGGDNQPQHF. The CDR3 bases are TGTGCCACCAGTACAGGGGGTGACAATCAGCCCCAGCATTTT.

CDR3 in amino acids: CASSPGTSGGPTDTQYF. In DNA form, the CDR3 reads TGCGCCAGCAGCCCTGGGACTAGCGGGGGGCCCACAGATACGCAGTATTTT. J is TRBJ2-3 and V is TRBV5-1; 15 bases map to TRBD2. Germline-derived CDR1 and CDR2 are SGHRS and YFSETQ. This CDR3 is 17 amino acids long. V shed 4 bases, J shed 2 bases, and the junction held 5 bases outside the gene matches.

Many counts were recorded for this clone. The sample has other DNA sequences that encode this CDR3 too. The CDR3 coding sequence is TGTGCCAGCAGCTTAGGGGGACAGGGCTTCTACAATGAGCAGTTCTTC. Amino acids: CASSLGGQGFYNEQFF. The chain has TRBV11-2 and TRBJ2-1; 9 nucleotides line up with TRBD1. Germline CDR1 reads SGHAT; CDR2 reads FQNNGV. CDR3 length equals 16 residues. The junction had 4 bases not matched to a gene; V was cut back by 1 base and J by 3 bases.

The chain employs TRBV18 and TRBJ2-7, with a tentative D call TRBD1 (6 bases). Deletions cut 1 base from V and 3 bases from J, with 7 bases between. This CDR3 has 13 residues. CDR1 is KGHSH and CDR2 is LQKENI in the germline V gene. The CDR3 coding sequence is TGTGCCAGCTCACCACGACAGGTCTACGAGCAGTACTTC. Its translation: CASSPRQVYEQYF. The full variable domain, rest sourced from reference TRBV18 and TRBJ2-7, is NAGVMQNPRHLVRRRGQEARLRCSPMKGHSHVYWYRQLPEEGLKFMVYLQKENIIDESGMPKERFSAEFPKEGPSILRIQQVVRGDSAAYFCASSPRQVYEQYFGPGTRLTVT.

This chain links TRBV6-2 or TRBV6-3 with TRBJ2-5; 10 bases line up with TRBD2. Per the germline V gene, CDR1 is MNHEY and CDR2 is SVGEGT. CDR3 size: 20 residues. J gave up 2 bases and V 5 bases, and 20 bases lay outside the gene matches. The CDR3: CASSLRRFSGGRGGQETQYF. The CDR3 region has the DNA TGTGCCAGCAGTCTCCGGAGGTTTAGCGGGGGGCGAGGAGGTCAAGAGACCCAGTACTTC.

This chain's CDR3 is CSMAGTENTEAFF. The DNA for the CDR3 is TGCAGCATGGCCGGGACAGAGAACACTGAAGCTTTCTTT. The chain couples TRBV29-1 to TRBJ1-1; 7 bases are a match to TRBD1. V dropped 8 bases and J dropped 1; count of bases not matched to a gene: 7. This CDR3 spans 13 amino acids. CDR1 SQVTM and CDR2 ANQGSEA come from the germline V gene.

The CDR3 nucleotides are TGCGCCAGCAGCTGGCGGGGGGAGTCCTACAATGAGCAGTTCTTC. Translation gives CASSWRGESYNEQFF. The chain links TRBV5-1 to TRBJ2-1; 8 nucleotides align to TRBD2. In germline, CDR1 is SGHRS, CDR2 YFSETQ. This CDR3 region has 15 residues. V dropped 3 bases and J dropped 1; count of bases not matched to a gene: 3. The variable domain in full, completed from reference TRBV5-1 and TRBJ2-1, reads KAGVTQTPRYLIKTRGQQVTLSCSPISGHRSVSWYQQTPGQGLQFLFEYFSETQRNKGNFPGRFSGRQFSNSRSEMNVSTLELGDSALYLCASSWRGESYNEQFFGPGTRLTVL.